This T cell receptor (beta chain) stems from a study of monozygotic twins with cystic fibrosis. Points from the study as a whole: Monozygotic CF twins shared more identical nucleotide clonotypes than unrelated patients. V usage most resembled the co-twin in 13 of 16 pairs.

The V segment lost 4 bases and the J segment 7 bases; nucleotides outside the gene matches: 7. Per the germline V gene, CDR1 is SGHNT and CDR2 is YYREEE (reference sequence). The CDR3 length is 14 residues. TCRdb's copy holds only in-frame clones and misses some; the assay was immunoSEQ multiplex PCR. The sample holds 8,500 to 14,000 clones; roughly 96% are singletons and the top ten take 0.83%. Concerning this clone itself: Its target is not known.

The origin of this receptor is a boy aged 5-17 years with cystic fibrosis. Sequencing was done on a sample of blood. V and J are TRBV5-4 and TRBJ2-2; TRBD1 matches 7 bases. The CDR3 is CASSGQGDHGELFF. Written as DNA, the CDR3 is TGTGCCAGCAGCGGTCAGGGGGACCACGGGGAGCTGTTTTTT. Based on the CDR3 plus reference TRBV5-4 and TRBJ2-2, the full variable domain is ETGVTQSPTHLIKTRGQQVTLRCSSQSGHNTVSWYQQALGQGPQFIFQYYREEENGRGNFPPRFSGLQFPNYSSELNVNALELDDSALYLCASSGQGDHGELFFGEGSRLTVL.